These T cell receptor beta chains were read from a single sample in a study of cytotoxic CD8 clonotypes in ibrutinib-treated CLL. Some clones are missing from TCRdb's copy, which holds only in-frame ones; the method was immunoSEQ multiplex PCR. The table has 150,000 to 200,000 clones, approximately 77% seen once. Here the sequenced sample was PBMCs, taken after 12 months of ibrutinib treatment. These receptors were obtained from a human donor with chronic lymphocytic leukemia. CDR3s include the opening cysteine and the closing phenylalanine or tryptophan. The order of the fields is CDR3 protein, CDR3 DNA, clone size, V gene, J gene, D gene. The D gene is left open where the match is weak. Part of the rows lack a size; the others show once, few, many or a class for expanded clones.

cdr3_aa: CASTTGRGGTEAFF
cdr3_nt: TGTGCCAGCACCACTGGCAGGGGGGGAACTGAAGCTTTCTTT
clone_size: -
v_call: TRBV25-1
j_call: TRBJ1-1
d_call: TRBD1

cdr3_aa: CASSIMATGVGQPQHF
cdr3_nt: TGTGCCAGTAGTATCATGGCGACAGGGGTAGGTCAGCCCCAGCATTTT
clone_size: -
v_call: TRBV19
j_call: TRBJ1-5
d_call: TRBD1

cdr3_aa: CASSRSGQGETQYF
cdr3_nt: TGTGCCAGCAGCCGATCGGGACAGGGGGAGACCCAGTACTTC
clone_size: -
v_call: TRBV6-5
j_call: TRBJ2-5
d_call: TRBD1

cdr3_aa: CASRMLAGGPDTQYF
cdr3_nt: TGTGCCAGCAGAATGTTAGCGGGAGGGCCAGATACGCAGTATTTT
clone_size: -
v_call: TRBV7-2
j_call: TRBJ2-3
d_call: TRBD2

cdr3_aa: CASSLFGTDTQYF
cdr3_nt: TGTGCCAGCAGCTTATTTGGGACAGATACGCAGTATTTT
clone_size: -
v_call: TRBV7-2
j_call: TRBJ2-3
d_call: -

cdr3_aa: CASRTGNLYNEQFF
cdr3_nt: TGTGCCAGCAGGACAGGGAACCTCTACAATGAGCAGTTCTTC
clone_size: -
v_call: TRBV6-5
j_call: TRBJ2-1
d_call: TRBD1

cdr3_aa: CASRAGTAGNTIYF
cdr3_nt: TGTGCCAGCAGGGCCGGGACCGCTGGAAACACCATATATTTT
clone_size: -
v_call: TRBV6-1
j_call: TRBJ1-3
d_call: -

cdr3_aa: CASSSPQTRKTYEQYF
cdr3_nt: TGTGCCAGCAGTTCCCCACAAACCAGGAAAACCTACGAGCAGTACTTC
clone_size: -
v_call: TRBV28
j_call: TRBJ2-7
d_call: -

cdr3_aa: CASSATGGYEKLFF
cdr3_nt: TGTGCCAGCAGTGCCACCGGGGGCTATGAAAAACTGTTTTTT
clone_size: many
v_call: TRBV6-6
j_call: TRBJ1-4
d_call: -

cdr3_aa: CASSLSDGFGNTIYF
cdr3_nt: TGTGCCAGCAGCCTCTCCGATGGGTTTGGAAACACCATATATTTT
clone_size: -
v_call: TRBV7-8
j_call: TRBJ1-3
d_call: -

cdr3_aa: CASTKDLQGDYGYTF
cdr3_nt: TGTGCCAGCACCAAGGACTTACAGGGGGACTATGGCTACACCTTC
clone_size: -
v_call: TRBV5-4
j_call: TRBJ1-2
d_call: TRBD1

cdr3_aa: CASSPLAGGPADTQYF
cdr3_nt: TGTGCCAGCAGCCCACTGGCGGGAGGGCCAGCAGATACGCAGTATTTT
clone_size: -
v_call: TRBV4-2
j_call: TRBJ2-3
d_call: TRBD2

cdr3_aa: CASTILSPGQPQHF
cdr3_nt: TGTGCCAGCACTATCTTGTCCCCGGGTCAGCCCCAGCATTTT
clone_size: -
v_call: TRBV28
j_call: TRBJ1-5
d_call: -

cdr3_aa: CASSEYGEQFF
cdr3_nt: TGTGCCAGCTCAGAATACGGGGAGCAGTTCTTC
clone_size: -
v_call: TRBV18
j_call: TRBJ2-1
d_call: -

cdr3_aa: CASSRNGWAYNEQFF
cdr3_nt: TGTGCCAGCAGCCGTAACGGTTGGGCCTACAATGAGCAGTTCTTC
clone_size: few
v_call: TRBV7-8
j_call: TRBJ2-1
d_call: -

cdr3_aa: CASRPAGTSRETQYF
cdr3_nt: TGTGCCAGCAGGCCAGCCGGGACTAGCCGAGAGACCCAGTACTTC
clone_size: -
v_call: TRBV2
j_call: TRBJ2-5
d_call: TRBD2

cdr3_aa: CASSAETGTYEQYF
cdr3_nt: TGTGCCAGCAGTGCGGAGACAGGGACCTACGAGCAGTACTTC
clone_size: -
v_call: TRBV2
j_call: TRBJ2-7
d_call: TRBD1

cdr3_aa: CATSRDAGQFSGANVLTF
cdr3_nt: TGTGCCACCAGCAGAGATGCGGGGCAGTTCTCTGGGGCCAACGTCCTGACTTTC
clone_size: -
v_call: TRBV15
j_call: TRBJ2-6
d_call: -

cdr3_aa: CASSRSPPRTEAFF
cdr3_nt: TGTGCCAGCAGTCGATCCCCCCCCCGCACTGAAGCTTTCTTT
clone_size: few
v_call: TRBV2
j_call: TRBJ1-1
d_call: -

cdr3_aa: CASSPSGGAADTQYF
cdr3_nt: TGTGCCAGCAGCCCTAGCGGGGGGGCCGCGGATACGCAGTATTTT
clone_size: -
v_call: TRBV7-3
j_call: TRBJ2-3
d_call: TRBD2

cdr3_aa: CASSAPQYSNQPQHF
cdr3_nt: TGTGCCAGCAGCGCCCCCCAGTATAGCAATCAGCCCCAGCATTTT
clone_size: -
v_call: TRBV28
j_call: TRBJ1-5
d_call: -

cdr3_aa: CASSRGGATMNTEAFF
cdr3_nt: TGTGCCAGCAGCCGAGGGGGGGCTACGATGAACACTGAAGCTTTCTTT
clone_size: -
v_call: TRBV7-9
j_call: TRBJ1-1
d_call: -

cdr3_aa: CASSPGQGWNTEAFF
cdr3_nt: TGTGCCAGCAGCCCAGGACAGGGGTGGAACACTGAAGCTTTCTTT
clone_size: many
v_call: TRBV7-9
j_call: TRBJ1-1
d_call: TRBD1

cdr3_aa: CAIRGDEGRSSYEQYF
cdr3_nt: TGTGCCATCAGGGGGGACGAGGGACGGAGCTCCTACGAGCAGTACTTC
clone_size: -
v_call: TRBV10-3
j_call: TRBJ2-7
d_call: -

cdr3_aa: CASSIYAGNYGYTF
cdr3_nt: TGTGCCAGTAGTATTTACGCGGGTAACTATGGCTACACCTTC
clone_size: -
v_call: TRBV19
j_call: TRBJ1-2
d_call: -

cdr3_aa: CASYTGMNTEAFF
cdr3_nt: TGTGCCAGCTACACAGGGATGAACACTGAAGCTTTCTTT
clone_size: -
v_call: TRBV28
j_call: TRBJ1-1
d_call: -

cdr3_aa: CASTQQGLGNQPQHF
cdr3_nt: TGTGCCAGCACCCAACAGGGGTTGGGCAATCAGCCCCAGCATTTT
clone_size: -
v_call: TRBV2
j_call: TRBJ1-5
d_call: TRBD1

cdr3_aa: CASSREGSNQPQHF
cdr3_nt: TGTGCCAGCAGCCGGGAAGGAAGCAATCAGCCCCAGCATTTT
clone_size: -
v_call: TRBV5-6
j_call: TRBJ1-5
d_call: -

cdr3_aa: CASSERGQGDGYTF
cdr3_nt: TGTGCCAGCAGCGAACGCGGACAGGGGGATGGCTACACCTTC
clone_size: -
v_call: TRBV9
j_call: TRBJ1-2
d_call: TRBD1

cdr3_aa: CASSPGGRGDNEQFF
cdr3_nt: TGTGCCAGCTCACCCGGGGGCAGGGGGGACAATGAGCAGTTCTTC
clone_size: -
v_call: TRBV18
j_call: TRBJ2-1
d_call: -

cdr3_aa: CASRPDRGNQPQHF
cdr3_nt: TGTGCCAGCAGACCGGACAGGGGAAATCAGCCCCAGCATTTT
clone_size: few
v_call: TRBV2
j_call: TRBJ1-5
d_call: TRBD1

cdr3_aa: CASSLGGTPYERQYF
cdr3_nt: TGTGCTAGCAGCTTAGGAGGGACCCCGTACGAGCGGCAGTACTTC
clone_size: few
v_call: TRBV7-7
j_call: TRBJ2-7
d_call: -

cdr3_aa: CASSFRPQGLTEAFF
cdr3_nt: TGTGCCAGCAGTTTCCGACCACAGGGTCTAACTGAAGCTTTCTTT
clone_size: -
v_call: TRBV28
j_call: TRBJ1-1
d_call: -

cdr3_aa: CASSLVQGDTQYF
cdr3_nt: TGTGCCAGCAGCTTAGTACAGGGGGATACGCAGTATTTT
clone_size: -
v_call: TRBV7-2
j_call: TRBJ2-3
d_call: TRBD1

cdr3_aa: CASRTGGVTNEKLFF
cdr3_nt: TGTGCCAGCAGGACAGGGGGTGTAACTAATGAAAAACTGTTTTTT
clone_size: -
v_call: TRBV28
j_call: TRBJ1-4
d_call: TRBD1

cdr3_aa: CASSRYRGTPQGANVLTF
cdr3_nt: TGTGCCAGCAGCCGCTACCGAGGGACACCTCAAGGGGCCAACGTCCTGACTTTC
clone_size: -
v_call: TRBV2
j_call: TRBJ2-6
d_call: -

cdr3_aa: CASSAIPYTTQADYGYTF
cdr3_nt: TGTGCCAGCAGCGCCATACCCTACACGACACAGGCAGACTATGGCTACACCTTC
clone_size: -
v_call: TRBV11-1
j_call: TRBJ1-2
d_call: -

cdr3_aa: CASRSLGQGEINEKLFF
cdr3_nt: TGTGCCAGCAGGAGCCTAGGGCAGGGGGAGATTAATGAAAAACTGTTTTTT
clone_size: -
v_call: TRBV28
j_call: TRBJ1-4
d_call: TRBD1

cdr3_aa: CASSLRTSGGTDTQYF
cdr3_nt: TGCGCCAGCAGCTTGCGGACTAGCGGGGGCACAGATACGCAGTATTTT
clone_size: -
v_call: TRBV5-1
j_call: TRBJ2-3
d_call: TRBD2

cdr3_aa: CASSPEVLYNEQFF
cdr3_nt: TGTGCCAGCAGCCCGGAAGTACTCTACAATGAGCAGTTCTTC
clone_size: -
v_call: TRBV5-8
j_call: TRBJ2-1
d_call: -

cdr3_aa: CAWNFGQGPYGYTF
cdr3_nt: TGTGCCTGGAATTTTGGACAGGGACCCTATGGCTACACCTTC
clone_size: -
v_call: TRBV30
j_call: TRBJ1-2
d_call: TRBD1

cdr3_aa: CATQGREQGRKIASYEQYF
cdr3_nt: TGTGCCACGCAGGGGAGAGAACAGGGGAGGAAGATCGCCTCCTACGAGCAGTACTTC
clone_size: -
v_call: TRBV21-1
j_call: TRBJ2-7
d_call: -

cdr3_aa: CASEVGGAGGELFF
cdr3_nt: TGTGCCAGCGAAGTCGGGGGCGCCGGCGGGGAGCTGTTTTTT
clone_size: -
v_call: TRBV28
j_call: TRBJ2-2
d_call: -

cdr3_aa: CASCHNRDKNTGELFF
cdr3_nt: TGTGCCAGCTGCCATAACCGGGACAAGAACACCGGGGAGCTGTTTTTT
clone_size: -
v_call: TRBV18
j_call: TRBJ2-2
d_call: -

cdr3_aa: CASSQRGHNEQFF
cdr3_nt: TGTGCCAGCAGCCAACGAGGTCACAATGAGCAGTTCTTC
clone_size: -
v_call: TRBV14
j_call: TRBJ2-1
d_call: -